Listed below are T cell receptor beta chains from one sample, sequenced in a study of PD-1 blockade in classical Hodgkin lymphoma. Data came from immunoSEQ multiplex PCR; TCRdb stores just in-frame clones and leaves some out. This table has nearly 3,000 clones, roughly 60% appearing once. This specimen was CD8+ T cells from blood, taken at baseline. These receptors originate from a human donor with classical Hodgkin lymphoma. Each CDR3 is given with its conserved first and last residue. The D gene is left open where the match is weak. Part of the rows lack a size; the others show once, few, many or a class for expanded clones.

j_call d_call v_call clone_size cdr3_aa cdr3_nt
TRBJ2-2 TRBD2 TRBV6-5 - CASSYGLAVNTGELFF TGTGCCAGCAGTTACGGACTAGCGGTTAACACCGGGGAGCTGTTTTTT
TRBJ2-7 TRBD1 TRBV5-1 - CASSDTGGSSYEQYF TGCGCCAGCAGCGATACAGGGGGGAGCTCCTACGAGCAGTACTTC
TRBJ1-2 - TRBV4-1 - CASSQDARADGSGGYTF TGCGCCAGCAGCCAAGATGCTCGGGCAGACGGGAGCGGTGGCTACACCTTC
TRBJ2-7 - TRBV19 - CASTYDGYEQYF TGTGCCAGCACCTACGACGGATACGAGCAGTACTTC
TRBJ2-7 TRBD1 TRBV4-1 few CASSQGQGAEQYF TGCGCCAGCAGCCAAGGACAGGGGGCCGAGCAGTACTTC
TRBJ2-3 TRBD2 TRBV10-3 - CAISDKTSVATDTQYF TGTGCCATCAGTGACAAGACTAGCGTTGCGACAGATACGCAGTATTTT
TRBJ2-7 TRBD2 TRBV19 few CASSVLAGDYNEQYF TGTGCCAGTAGCGTACTAGCGGGAGATTACAACGAGCAGTACTTC
TRBJ2-2 - TRBV29-1 - CSVEGTGLDTGELFF TGCAGCGTTGAAGGAACAGGGCTGGACACCGGGGAGCTGTTTTTT
TRBJ2-3 - TRBV29-1 - CSVGRFPPADTQYF TGCAGCGTCGGACGATTCCCGCCCGCAGATACGCAGTATTTT
TRBJ2-7 - TRBV7-2 - CASSGYEQYF TGTGCCAGCAGCGGCTACGAGCAGTACTTC
TRBJ2-1 - TRBV27 - CASNPGGSSYNEQFF TGTGCCAGCAACCCCGGGGGTAGCTCCTACAATGAGCAGTTCTTC
TRBJ2-1 - TRBV5-6 - CASSLDVGATYNEQFF TGTGCCAGCAGCTTGGACGTCGGGGCAACCTACAATGAGCAGTTCTTC
TRBJ2-1 - TRBV7-6 few CASSEHRVAFNEQFF TGTGCCAGCAGCGAACACAGGGTGGCGTTCAATGAGCAGTTCTTC
TRBJ2-1 TRBD2 TRBV2 - CASSYGLAGYNEQFF TGTGCCAGCAGTTATGGACTAGCGGGCTACAATGAGCAGTTCTTC
TRBJ2-7 - TRBV13 - CASSITSLIQDYEQYF TGTGCCAGCAGCATCACTAGCCTCATCCAGGACTACGAGCAGTACTTC
TRBJ1-2 TRBD1 TRBV7-9 - CASSTTTGGESYGYTF TGTGCCAGCAGCACTACCACAGGGGGCGAAAGCTATGGCTACACCTTC